One sample yielded the 24 T cell receptor beta chains listed below, sequenced in a study of shared clonotypes between healthy human individuals. The protocol was immunoSEQ multiplex PCR, while the TCRdb copy is restricted to in-frame clones and leaves out a portion. The table has around 1.4 million clones, approximately 98.5% seen once. Input material: naive CD4+ T cells sorted from blood. The subset was: CD45RA+ positively selected. The receptors here all came from a man under 40 in good health.

This chain joins TRBV14 and TRBJ1-2, with 7 bases that match TRBD1. CDR3 length: 13 residues. Germline V lookup: CDR1 SGHDN, CDR2 FVKESK. The trim removed 1 base at V and 8 bases at J, leaving 4 bases unmatched. CDR3 sequence (DNA): TGTGCCAGCAGCCAAGTGGTAGGGGGCGGCTACACCTTC. Its translation: CASSQVVGGGYTF.

This sequence joins TRBV5-6 and TRBJ2-1, with 13 bases matching TRBD2. The germline gives CDR1 SGHDT, CDR2 YYEEEE. The trim removed 0 bases at V and 3 bases at J, leaving 0 bases unmatched. The CDR3 sequence is 16 residues long. The CDR3 bases are TGTGCCAGCAGCTTGGGGACTAGCGGGAGCTACAATGAGCAGTTCTTC. Protein sequence: CASSLGTSGSYNEQFF.

This clone was found once. The J gene is TRBJ2-7, the V gene TRBV21-1; the DNA was not used to check the table's D call, TRBD1. TRBV21-1 is marked as a pseudogene. There are 17 residues in the CDR3. The CDR3, as DNA: TGTGCCAGCAGCAATAACAGGGGGGCGCGGGAGACCAACGAGCAGTACTTC. Translating gives CASSNNRGARETNEQYF.

This rearrangement joins TRBV5-1 to TRBJ2-6; D is perhaps TRBD1 (5 bases). The germline gives CDR1 SGHRS, CDR2 YFSETQ. The CDR3 has 17 amino acids. V gave up 4 bases and J gave up 3 bases, with 17 bases separating them. CDR3 amino acids: CASSPPGLSGGANVLTF. In nucleotides, the CDR3 is TGCGCCAGCAGCCCCCCAGGGCTTTCTGGTGGGGCCAACGTCCTGACTTTC.

The chain has TRBV7-2 and TRBJ2-7; D may be TRBD1 (5 bases). Germline V gives CDR1 SGHTA, CDR2 FQGNSA. The CDR3 totals 15 residues. Trimming stripped 0 bases from V and 2 bases from J, with 11 bases between. DNA for the CDR3: TGTGCCAGCAGCTTAGCGAACAGGCAGGCCTACGAGCAGTACTTC. The encoded protein is CASSLANRQAYEQYF.

The chain combines TRBV7-9 with TRBJ1-2; D gene uncertain. CDR3 length: 18 amino acids. Germline loops: CDR1 SEHNR, CDR2 FQNEAQ (reference sequence). Trimming took off 0 bases at V and 0 bases at J, with 17 bases between the two ends. DNA of the CDR3: TGTGCCAGCAGCTTAGCCCAGCTAAGCATTCGTACTAACTATGGCTACACCTTC. Amino acids: CASSLAQLSIRTNYGYTF.

The rearrangement uses TRBV2 and TRBJ2-1; 11 nucleotides agree with TRBD2. V was pared by 6 bases and J by 7 bases, with 5 bases of the junction left unmatched. The germline V gene encodes CDR1 SNHLY and CDR2 FYNNEI. The CDR3 contains 14 residues. In DNA form, the CDR3 reads TGTGCCAGCAGGGGACTAGCGGAGGGGAATGAGCAGTTCTTC. Translation: CASRGLAEGNEQFF.

J is TRBJ1-2 and V is TRBV5-1, with no clear D. The length of the CDR3 is 15 residues. Germline V gene lookup returns CDR1 SGHRS and CDR2 YFSETQ. V was cut by 0 bases and J by 5 bases, with 14 bases left in between. The CDR3 sequence is CASSLAAGVNYGYTF. The CDR3 coding sequence is TGCGCCAGCAGCTTGGCGGCAGGAGTAAATTATGGCTACACCTTC.

V is TRBV10-2 and J is TRBJ2-1; D is perhaps TRBD1 (5 bases). Germline V gene lookup returns CDR1 WSHSY and CDR2 SAAADI. Trimming took off 7 bases at V and 2 bases at J, with 9 bases between the two ends. This CDR3 is 13 amino acids long. Written as DNA, the CDR3 is TGCGCCAGCACCCCGGACACCTACAATGAGCAGTTCTTC. Protein sequence: CASTPDTYNEQFF.

The chain couples TRBV12-2 to TRBJ2-1; TRBD1, the table's D call, was not compared with the DNA. TRBV12-2 is labeled a pseudogene. The CDR3 extends over 19 amino acids. The CDR3 coding sequence is TGTGCAAGTCGCTTAGGGGCTTCTAGGGGGTCAAGCTCCTACAATGAGCAGTTCTTC. This encodes CASRLGASRGSSSYNEQFF.

The rearrangement links TRBV6-6 to TRBJ2-7; 10 bases agree with TRBD1. The CDR3 length is 13 residues. The ends lost 9 bases at V and 6 bases at J; junction bases unmatched: 8. Germline V lookup: CDR1 MNHNY, CDR2 SVGAGI (reference sequence). CDR3 nucleotides: TGTGCCAGTAGGGGACAGGGGATGGGCGAGCAGTACTTC. Translated, it gives CASRGQGMGEQYF.

The V gene is TRBV27, the J gene TRBJ2-7, with TRBD2 as a possible D gene (5 bases). Between the trimmed V and J ends, which lost 2 bases and 4 bases, there was a span of 15 bases. Germline V gene sequence: CDR1 MNHEY, CDR2 SMNVEV (reference sequence). The CDR3 spans 15 residues. In DNA form, the CDR3 reads TGTGCCAGCAGTTTACGGGCGGGTGTAGGTTACGAGCAGTACTTC. It specifies CASSLRAGVGYEQYF.

Concerning this clone: Other DNA sequences in this sample translate to the same CDR3. The V gene is TRBV5-1, the J gene TRBJ2-1; D is perhaps TRBD2 (6 bases). The CDR3 extends over 15 amino acids. Germline CDR1 reads SGHRS; CDR2 reads YFSETQ. The germline V and J ends were trimmed by 4 bases and 2 bases, with 13 bases remaining between them. The CDR3 reads CASSVGLAAYNEQFF. CDR3 bases: TGCGCCAGCAGCGTAGGGTTAGCGGCCTACAATGAGCAGTTCTTC.

The chain recombines TRBV9 with TRBJ2-3, with 8 bases aligning to TRBD2. Germline CDR1 is SGDLS and CDR2 is YYNGEE. The CDR3 sequence is 14 residues long. Trimming cost V 3 bases and J 4 bases; bases outside gene matches: 4. The CDR3 bases are TGTGCCAGCAGCGGAAGCGGGAGAGCAGATACGCAGTATTTT. Its translation: CASSGSGRADTQYF.

This chain uses TRBV5-1 with TRBJ2-5; D is unclear. With 0 bases removed from V and 4 bases from J, the gap between germline ends came to 13 bases. CDR3 length: 15 amino acids. Germline assignment: CDR1 SGHRS and CDR2 YFSETQ. CDR3 in amino acids: CASSLASVLGETQYF. Here the CDR3 DNA reads TGCGCCAGCAGCTTGGCTTCGGTCCTCGGAGAGACCCAGTACTTC.

The chain recombines TRBV7-9 with TRBJ2-1, with TRBD1 as a possible D gene (5 bases). The CDR3 is made up of 14 amino acids. The germline V gene has CDR1 SEHNR and CDR2 FQNEAQ (reference sequence). With 5 bases removed from V and 5 bases from J, the gap between germline ends came to 13 bases. CDR3 DNA sequence: TGTGCCAGCAGCCTACAGGCCTACGACAATGAGCAGTTCTTC. It yields the protein CASSLQAYDNEQFF.

The genes are TRBV5-1 and TRBJ1-1, with 7 positions matching TRBD1. The CDR3 runs to 14 residues. V dropped 6 bases and J dropped 1; count of bases not matched to a gene: 6. The germline gives CDR1 SGHRS, CDR2 YFSETQ. The CDR3 DNA follows: TGCGCCAGCACGAAACAGGGGTGGAACACTGAAGCTTTCTTT. Its protein product is CASTKQGWNTEAFF.

V gene TRBV18 combines with J gene TRBJ1-2; 10 nucleotides agree with TRBD1. The CDR3 covers 18 residues. CDR1 is KGHSH, CDR2 LQKENI, per germline. V lost 3 bases to trimming and J lost 5 bases; unmatched junction nucleotides: 15. The CDR3 coding sequence is TGTGCCAGCTCACCGTACCCTGGGCCGGACAGGGGGAATTATGGCTACACCTTC. Protein: CASSPYPGPDRGNYGYTF. Supplemented by reference TRBV18 and TRBJ1-2, the full variable domain reads NAGVMQNPRHLVRRRGQEARLRCSPMKGHSHVYWYRQLPEEGLKFMVYLQKENIIDESGMPKERFSAEFPKEGPSILRIQQVVRGDSAAYFCASSPYPGPDRGNYGYTFGSGTRLTVV.

V usage is TRBV11-2 and J usage is TRBJ2-1; 9 positions match TRBD1. V lost 6 bases, J lost 4 bases, and 10 bases stayed unmatched. CDR3 size: 16 residues. Germline V gives CDR1 SGHAT, CDR2 FQNNGV. CDR3 DNA sequence: TGTGCCAGCAGTTACAGGGGGCTCGTTTCGTACAATGAGCAGTTCTTC. This translates into CASSYRGLVSYNEQFF.

The rearrangement links TRBV30 to TRBJ2-3, with 10 bases lining up with TRBD2. The CDR3 length is 16 residues. Germline V CDR1 and CDR2: GTSNPN, SVGIG (reference sequence). J was trimmed by 5 bases and V by 4 bases; bases with no gene match: 12. The CDR3, as DNA: TGTGCCTGGAACCCTAGCGGGAGAGGGGGGGGAGATACGCAGTATTTT. Residues: CAWNPSGRGGGDTQYF.

This chain links TRBV19 with TRBJ1-1; maybe TRBD1 (6 bases). Germline assignment: CDR1 LNHDA and CDR2 SQIVND (reference sequence). The V and J ends lost 4 bases and 10 bases respectively, with 16 bases between them. The CDR3 spans 13 residues. The CDR3 nucleotides read TGTGCCAGTAGTACCCTGGGGACAAGATCAGCTTTCTTT. Amino acid sequence: CASSTLGTRSAFF. Using reference TRBV19 and TRBJ1-1 for the parts outside the CDR3, the full variable domain is DGGITQSPKYLFRKEGQNVTLSCEQNLNHDAMYWYRQDPGQGLRLIYYSQIVNDFQKGDIAEGYSVSREKKESFPLTVTSAQKNPTAFYLCASSTLGTRSAFFGQGTRLTVV.

This rearrangement joins TRBV25-1 to TRBJ1-1; possible D gene TRBD1, 6 bases. Per the germline V gene, CDR1 is MGHDK and CDR2 is SYGVNS. Deletions cut 8 bases from V and 4 bases from J, with 20 bases between. CDR3 length: 15 residues. CDR3 DNA: TGTGCCAGCGCCCGCAAAGAGGGGGAGGGCACTGAAGCTTTCTTT. Translated, it gives CASARKEGEGTEAFF.

This rearrangement joins TRBV28 to TRBJ2-1; D not resolved. This CDR3 has 12 residues. Germline values: CDR1 MDHEN, CDR2 SYDVKM. Trimming left V 2 bases short and J 11 bases short, with 10 bases between. The CDR3 reads CASSLEVSKQFF. Written as DNA, the CDR3 is TGTGCCAGCAGTTTAGAGGTCTCGAAGCAGTTCTTC.

The chain couples TRBV28 to TRBJ1-2; the D is unclear. The CDR3 covers 14 residues. The germline gives CDR1 MDHEN, CDR2 SYDVKM. V was clipped by 5 bases and J by 7 bases, with 17 bases between them. CDR3: CASSRSGGIGGYTF. In DNA form, the CDR3 reads TGTGCCAGCAGTCGAAGTGGAGGAATAGGTGGCTACACCTTC.